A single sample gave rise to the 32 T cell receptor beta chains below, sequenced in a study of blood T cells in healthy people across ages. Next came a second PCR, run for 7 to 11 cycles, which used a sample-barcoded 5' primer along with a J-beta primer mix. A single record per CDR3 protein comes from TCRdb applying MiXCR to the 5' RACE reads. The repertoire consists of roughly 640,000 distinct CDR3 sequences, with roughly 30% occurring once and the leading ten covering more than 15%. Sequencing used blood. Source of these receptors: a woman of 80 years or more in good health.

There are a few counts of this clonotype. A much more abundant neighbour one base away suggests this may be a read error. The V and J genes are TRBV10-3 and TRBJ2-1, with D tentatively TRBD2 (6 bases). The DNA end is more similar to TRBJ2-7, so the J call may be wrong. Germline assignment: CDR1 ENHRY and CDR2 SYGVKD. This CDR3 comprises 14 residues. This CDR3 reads CAIGTGSSYNEQYF. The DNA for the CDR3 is TGTGCCATCGGGACTGGTAGCTCCTACAATGAGCAGTACTTC.

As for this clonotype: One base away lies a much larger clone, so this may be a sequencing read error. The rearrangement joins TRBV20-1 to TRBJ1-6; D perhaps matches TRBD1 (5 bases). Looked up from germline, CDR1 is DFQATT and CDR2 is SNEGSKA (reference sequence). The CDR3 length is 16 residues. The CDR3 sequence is CSASRPQDTTRSPRHF. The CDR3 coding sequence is TGCAGTGCTAGCCGCCCCCAGGACACAACACGTTCACCCCGCCACTTT.

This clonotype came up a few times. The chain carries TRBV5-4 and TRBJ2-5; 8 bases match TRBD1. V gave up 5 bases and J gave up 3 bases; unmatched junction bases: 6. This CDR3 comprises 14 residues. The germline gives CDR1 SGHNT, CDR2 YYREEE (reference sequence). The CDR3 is CASRRGQGEETQYF. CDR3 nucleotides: TGTGCCAGCAGACGCGGACAGGGCGAAGAGACCCAGTACTTC. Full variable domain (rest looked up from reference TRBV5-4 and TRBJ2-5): ETGVTQSPTHLIKTRGQQVTLRCSSQSGHNTVSWYQQALGQGPQFIFQYYREEENGRGNFPPRFSGLQFPNYSSELNVNALELDDSALYLCASRRGQGEETQYFGPGTRLLVL.

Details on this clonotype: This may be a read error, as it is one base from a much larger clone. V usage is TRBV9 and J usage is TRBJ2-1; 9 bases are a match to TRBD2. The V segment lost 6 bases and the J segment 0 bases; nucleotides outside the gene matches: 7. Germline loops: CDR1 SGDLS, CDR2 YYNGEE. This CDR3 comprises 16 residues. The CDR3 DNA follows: TGTGCCAGCAACGGACTAGCGTTCAGCTCCTACAATGAGCAGTTCTTC. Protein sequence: CASNGLAFSSYNEQFF.

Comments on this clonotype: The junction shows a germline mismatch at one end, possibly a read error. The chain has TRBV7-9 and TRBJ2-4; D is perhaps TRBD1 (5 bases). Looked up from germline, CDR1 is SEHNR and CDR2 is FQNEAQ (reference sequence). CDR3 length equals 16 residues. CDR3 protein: CASSPREGVTKNIRYF. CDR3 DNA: TGTGCCAGCAGCCCAAGGGAAGGGGTGACCAAAAACATTCGGTACTTC.

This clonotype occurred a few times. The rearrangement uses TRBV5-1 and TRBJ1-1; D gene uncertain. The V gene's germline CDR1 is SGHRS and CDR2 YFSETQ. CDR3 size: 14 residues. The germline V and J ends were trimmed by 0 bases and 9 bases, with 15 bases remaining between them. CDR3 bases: TGCGCCAGCAGCTTGGCCCTTGTGGGAGGAAAAGCTTTCTTT. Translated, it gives CASSLALVGGKAFF.

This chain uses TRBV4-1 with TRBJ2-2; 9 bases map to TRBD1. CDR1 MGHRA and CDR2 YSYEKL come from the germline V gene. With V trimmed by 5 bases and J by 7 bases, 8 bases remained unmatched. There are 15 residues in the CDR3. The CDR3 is CASSTGTGYIGELFF. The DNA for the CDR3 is TGCGCCAGCAGCACCGGGACAGGGTACATCGGGGAGCTGTTTTTT.

CDR3 coding DNA: TGCGCCAGCAGCTGGGACAGGGGGGGTACTGAAGCTTTCTTT. It translates to CASSWDRGGTEAFF. The chain employs TRBV5-1 and TRBJ1-1; TRBD1 agrees at 11 bases. Trimming removed 3 bases from V and 5 bases from J; junction bases left unmatched: 3. Germline CDR1 and CDR2: SGHRS and YFSETQ. The CDR3 has 14 residues.

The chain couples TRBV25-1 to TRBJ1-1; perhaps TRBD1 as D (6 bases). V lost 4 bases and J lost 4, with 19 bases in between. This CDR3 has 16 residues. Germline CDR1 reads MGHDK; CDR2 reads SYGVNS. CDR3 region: CASSGWGGQHGTEAFF. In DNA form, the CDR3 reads TGTGCCAGCAGTGGGTGGGGCGGACAGCACGGCACTGAAGCTTTCTTT. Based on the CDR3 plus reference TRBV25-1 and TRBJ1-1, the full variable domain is EADIYQTPRYLVIGTGKKITLECSQTMGHDKMYWYQQDPGMELHLIHYSYGVNSTEKGDLSSESTVSRIRTEHFPLTLESARPSHTSQYLCASSGWGGQHGTEAFFGQGTRLTVV.

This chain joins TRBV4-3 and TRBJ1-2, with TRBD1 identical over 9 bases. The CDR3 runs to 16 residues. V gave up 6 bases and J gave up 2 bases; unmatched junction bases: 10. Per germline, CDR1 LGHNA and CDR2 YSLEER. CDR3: CASSRGGQGINYGYTF. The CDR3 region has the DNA TGCGCCAGCAGTCGCGGAGGACAGGGGATAAACTATGGCTACACCTTC.

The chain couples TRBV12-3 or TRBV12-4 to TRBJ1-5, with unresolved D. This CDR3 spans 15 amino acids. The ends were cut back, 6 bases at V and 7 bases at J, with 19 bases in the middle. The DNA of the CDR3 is TGTGCCAGCAGCATGGAAAGAGGGCGCGGGCAGCCCCAGCATTTT. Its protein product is CASSMERGRGQPQHF.

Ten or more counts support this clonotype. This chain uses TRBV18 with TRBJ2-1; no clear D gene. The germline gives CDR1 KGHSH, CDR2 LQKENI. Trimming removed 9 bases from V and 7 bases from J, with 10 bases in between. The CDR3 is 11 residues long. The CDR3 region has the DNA TGTGCCAGTCTAGACGTGAATGAGCAGTTCTTC. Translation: CASLDVNEQFF.

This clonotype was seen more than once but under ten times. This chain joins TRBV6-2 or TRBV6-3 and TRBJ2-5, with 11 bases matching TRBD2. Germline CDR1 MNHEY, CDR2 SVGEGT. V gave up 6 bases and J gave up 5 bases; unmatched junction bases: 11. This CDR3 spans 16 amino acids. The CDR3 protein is CASSWPGTSGRETQYF. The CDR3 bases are TGTGCCAGCAGCTGGCCCGGGACTAGCGGTCGGGAGACCCAGTACTTC.

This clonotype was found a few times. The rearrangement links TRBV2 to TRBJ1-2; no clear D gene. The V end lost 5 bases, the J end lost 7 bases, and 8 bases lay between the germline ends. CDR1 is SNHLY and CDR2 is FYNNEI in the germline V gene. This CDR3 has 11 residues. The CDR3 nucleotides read TGTGCCAGCAGTCTAACTTTTGGCTACACCTTC. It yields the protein CASSLTFGYTF.

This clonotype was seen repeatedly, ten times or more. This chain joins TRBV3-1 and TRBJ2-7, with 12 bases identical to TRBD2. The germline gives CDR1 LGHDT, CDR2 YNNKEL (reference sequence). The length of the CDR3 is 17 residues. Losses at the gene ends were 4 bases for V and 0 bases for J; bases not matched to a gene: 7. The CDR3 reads CASSRLAGERSSYEQYF. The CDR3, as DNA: TGTGCCAGCAGCCGACTAGCGGGGGAAAGGAGCTCCTACGAGCAGTACTTC.

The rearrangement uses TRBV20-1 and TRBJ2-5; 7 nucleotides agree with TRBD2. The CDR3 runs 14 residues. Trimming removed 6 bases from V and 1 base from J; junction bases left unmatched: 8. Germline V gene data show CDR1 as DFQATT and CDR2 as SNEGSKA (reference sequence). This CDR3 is CSAQREVVQETQYF. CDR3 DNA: TGCAGTGCCCAGCGGGAAGTCGTCCAAGAGACCCAGTACTTC.

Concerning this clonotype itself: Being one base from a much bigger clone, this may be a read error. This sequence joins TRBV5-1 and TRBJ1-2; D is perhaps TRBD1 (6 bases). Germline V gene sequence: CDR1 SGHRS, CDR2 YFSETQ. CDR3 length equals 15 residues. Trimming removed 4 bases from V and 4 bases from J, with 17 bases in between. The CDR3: CASSRTGQERYGYTF. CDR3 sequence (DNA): TGCGCCAGCAGCAGGACGGGACAAGAACGCTATGGCTACACCTTC.

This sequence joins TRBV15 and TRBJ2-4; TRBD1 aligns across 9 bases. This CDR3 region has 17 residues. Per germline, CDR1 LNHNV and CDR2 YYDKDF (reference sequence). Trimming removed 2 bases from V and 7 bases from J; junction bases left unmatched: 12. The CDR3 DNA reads TGTGCCACCAGCAGACAAGCGGGGACAGGGTCCCTCAACATTCAGTACTTC. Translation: CATSRQAGTGSLNIQYF. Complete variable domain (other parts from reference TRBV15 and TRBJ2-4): DAMVIQNPRYQVTQFGKPVTLSCSQTLNHNVMYWYQQKSSQAPKLLFHYYDKDFNNEADTPDNFQSRRPNTSFCFLDIRSPGLGDTAMYLCATSRQAGTGSLNIQYFGAGTRLSVL.

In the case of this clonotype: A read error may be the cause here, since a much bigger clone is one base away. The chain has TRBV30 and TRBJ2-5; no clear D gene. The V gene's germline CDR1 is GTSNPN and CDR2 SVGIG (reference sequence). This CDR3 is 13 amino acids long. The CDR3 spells CAWGRHNQETLYF. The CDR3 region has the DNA TGTGCCTGGGGAAGACACAACCAAGAGACCCTGTACTTC.

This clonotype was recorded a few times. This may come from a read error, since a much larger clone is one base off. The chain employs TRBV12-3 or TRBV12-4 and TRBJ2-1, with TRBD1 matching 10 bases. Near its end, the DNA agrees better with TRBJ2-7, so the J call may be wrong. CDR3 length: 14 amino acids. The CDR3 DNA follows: TGTGCCAGCATCCCGGGACAGGGGTACAATGAGCAGTACTTC. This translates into CASIPGQGYNEQYF.

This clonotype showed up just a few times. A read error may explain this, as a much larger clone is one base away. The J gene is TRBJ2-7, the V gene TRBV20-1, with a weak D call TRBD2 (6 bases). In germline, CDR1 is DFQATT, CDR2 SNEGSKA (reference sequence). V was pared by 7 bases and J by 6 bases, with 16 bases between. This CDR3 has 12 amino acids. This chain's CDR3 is CSGGVGMSEQYF. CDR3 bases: TGCAGTGGCGGGGTAGGGATGAGCGAGCAGTACTTC.

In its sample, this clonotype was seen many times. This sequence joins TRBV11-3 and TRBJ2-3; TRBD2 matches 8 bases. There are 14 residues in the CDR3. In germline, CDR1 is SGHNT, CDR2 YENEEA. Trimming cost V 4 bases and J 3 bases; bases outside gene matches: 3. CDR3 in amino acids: CASSSGLATDTQYF. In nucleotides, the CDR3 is TGTGCCAGCAGCTCAGGACTAGCAACAGATACGCAGTATTTT.

CDR3 sequence reads: CASSQRSSANTGELFF. CDR3 sequence (DNA): TGCGCCAGCAGCCAGCGAAGCAGCGCGAACACCGGGGAGCTGTTTTTT. The V gene is TRBV5-1, the J gene TRBJ2-2; D gene unclear. This CDR3 is built from 16 residues. V dropped 4 bases and J dropped 0 bases, with 13 bases sitting between them. Germline loops: CDR1 SGHRS, CDR2 YFSETQ.

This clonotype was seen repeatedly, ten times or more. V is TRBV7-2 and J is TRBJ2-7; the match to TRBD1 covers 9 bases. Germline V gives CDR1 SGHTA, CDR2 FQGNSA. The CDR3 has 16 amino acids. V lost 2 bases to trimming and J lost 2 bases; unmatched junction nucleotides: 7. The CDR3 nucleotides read TGTGCCAGCAGCTTAACTAGGGACAGGGCTCCCTACGAGCAGTACTTC. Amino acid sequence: CASSLTRDRAPYEQYF.

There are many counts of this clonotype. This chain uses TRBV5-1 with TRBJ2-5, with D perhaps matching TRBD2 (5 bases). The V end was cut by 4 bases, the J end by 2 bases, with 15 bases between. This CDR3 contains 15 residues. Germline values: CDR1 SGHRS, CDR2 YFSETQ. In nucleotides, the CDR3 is TGCGCCAGCAGCCTCCGGGAAAATTTACAAGAGACCCAGTACTTC. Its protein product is CASSLRENLQETQYF. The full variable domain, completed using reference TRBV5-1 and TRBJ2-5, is KAGVTQTPRYLIKTRGQQVTLSCSPISGHRSVSWYQQTPGQGLQFLFEYFSETQRNKGNFPGRFSGRQFSNSRSEMNVSTLELGDSALYLCASSLRENLQETQYFGPGTRLLVL.

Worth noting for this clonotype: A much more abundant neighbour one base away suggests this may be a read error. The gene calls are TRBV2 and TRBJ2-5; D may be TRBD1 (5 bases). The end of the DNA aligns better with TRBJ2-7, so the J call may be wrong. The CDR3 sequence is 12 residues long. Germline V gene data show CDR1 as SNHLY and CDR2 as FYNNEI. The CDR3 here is CARSRQYYEQYF. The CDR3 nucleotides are TGTGCCCGCAGTAGACAGTACTACGAGCAGTACTTC.

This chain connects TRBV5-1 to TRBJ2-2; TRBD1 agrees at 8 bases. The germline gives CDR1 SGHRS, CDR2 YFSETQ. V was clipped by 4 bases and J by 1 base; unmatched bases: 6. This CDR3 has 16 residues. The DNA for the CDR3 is TGCGCCAGCAGCCCATGGACAGGGATGAACACCGGGGAGCTGTTTTTT. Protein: CASSPWTGMNTGELFF.

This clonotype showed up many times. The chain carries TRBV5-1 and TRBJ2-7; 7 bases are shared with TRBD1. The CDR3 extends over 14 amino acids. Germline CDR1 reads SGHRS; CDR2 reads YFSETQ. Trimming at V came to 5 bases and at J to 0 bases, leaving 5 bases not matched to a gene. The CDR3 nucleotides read TGCGCCAGCAGAACAGGGGCAAGCTCCTACGAGCAGTACTTC. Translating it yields CASRTGASSYEQYF. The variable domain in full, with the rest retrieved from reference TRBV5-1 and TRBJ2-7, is KAGVTQTPRYLIKTRGQQVTLSCSPISGHRSVSWYQQTPGQGLQFLFEYFSETQRNKGNFPGRFSGRQFSNSRSEMNVSTLELGDSALYLCASRTGASSYEQYFGPGTRLTVT.

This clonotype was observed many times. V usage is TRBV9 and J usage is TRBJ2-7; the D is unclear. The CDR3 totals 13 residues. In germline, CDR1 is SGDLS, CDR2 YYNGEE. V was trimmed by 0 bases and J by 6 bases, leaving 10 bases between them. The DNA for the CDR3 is TGTGCCAGCAGCGTAGCTGTTAGAAGCGAGCAGTACTTC. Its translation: CASSVAVRSEQYF.

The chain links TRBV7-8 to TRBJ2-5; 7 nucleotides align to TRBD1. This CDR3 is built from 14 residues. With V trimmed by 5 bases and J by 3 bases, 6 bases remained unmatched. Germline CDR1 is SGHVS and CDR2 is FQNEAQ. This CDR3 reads CASSPPGQKETQYF. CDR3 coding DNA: TGTGCCAGCAGCCCCCCGGGACAGAAAGAGACCCAGTACTTC.

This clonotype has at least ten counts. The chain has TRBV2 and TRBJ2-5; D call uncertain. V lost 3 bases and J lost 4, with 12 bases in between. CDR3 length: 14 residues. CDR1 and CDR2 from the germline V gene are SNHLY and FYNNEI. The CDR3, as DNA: TGTGCCAGCAGTGACTCCCGGGTCGGAGAGACCCAGTACTTC. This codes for CASSDSRVGETQYF.

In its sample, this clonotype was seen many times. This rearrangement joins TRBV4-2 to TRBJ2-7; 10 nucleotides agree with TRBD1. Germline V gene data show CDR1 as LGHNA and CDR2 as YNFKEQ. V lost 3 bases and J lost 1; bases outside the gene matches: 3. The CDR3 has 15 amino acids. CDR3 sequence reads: CASSHPGQGSYEQYF. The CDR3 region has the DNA TGTGCCAGCAGCCATCCGGGACAGGGGTCCTACGAGCAGTACTTC.